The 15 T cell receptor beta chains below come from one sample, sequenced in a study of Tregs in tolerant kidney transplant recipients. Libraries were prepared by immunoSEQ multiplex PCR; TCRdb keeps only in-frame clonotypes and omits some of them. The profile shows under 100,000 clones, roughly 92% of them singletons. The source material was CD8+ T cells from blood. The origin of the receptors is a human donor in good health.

As DNA, the CDR3 is TGTGCCAGCAGTGTTGGGGGGGAGGCCTTCTACGAGCAGTACTTC. Its translation is CASSVGGEAFYEQYF. The chain recombines TRBV6-1 with TRBJ2-5, with 7 bases fitting TRBD2. The J call may be wrong; the DNA end is better matched by TRBJ2-7. This CDR3 region has 15 residues. Germline V gene data show CDR1 as MNHNS and CDR2 as SASEGT.

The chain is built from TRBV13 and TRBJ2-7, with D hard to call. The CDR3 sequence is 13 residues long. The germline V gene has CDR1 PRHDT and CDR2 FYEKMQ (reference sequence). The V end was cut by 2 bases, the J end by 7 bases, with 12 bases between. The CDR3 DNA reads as TGTGCCAGCAGCTTATGGAATCGTGGGGAGCAGTACTTC. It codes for CASSLWNRGEQYF.

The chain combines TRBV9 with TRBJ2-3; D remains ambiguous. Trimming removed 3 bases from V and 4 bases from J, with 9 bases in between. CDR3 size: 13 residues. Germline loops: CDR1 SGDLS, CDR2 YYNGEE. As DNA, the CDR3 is TGTGCCAGCAGCGCAGAGGTCCCAGATACGCAGTATTTT. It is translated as CASSAEVPDTQYF.

The CDR3 DNA follows: TGTGCCTGGAGTGTACTCGGGAGTTCCACTTATACCTACGAGCAGTACTTC. Protein: CAWSVLGSSTYTYEQYF. The chain joins TRBV30 to TRBJ2-7, with D perhaps matching TRBD2 (6 bases). This CDR3 has 17 amino acids. Germline assignment: CDR1 GTSNPN and CDR2 SVGIG (reference sequence). V was shortened by 0 bases and J by 2 bases, with 20 bases between the two germline ends.

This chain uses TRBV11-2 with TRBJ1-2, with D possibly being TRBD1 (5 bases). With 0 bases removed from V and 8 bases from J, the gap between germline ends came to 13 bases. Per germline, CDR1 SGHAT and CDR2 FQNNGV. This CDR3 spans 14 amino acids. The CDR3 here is CASSLEPGGYGYTF. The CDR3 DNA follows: TGTGCCAGCAGCTTAGAACCCGGGGGGTACGGCTACACCTTC. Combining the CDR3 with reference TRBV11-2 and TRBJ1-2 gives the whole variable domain EAGVAQSPRYKIIEKRQSVAFWCNPISGHATLYWYQQILGQGPKLLIQFQNNGVVDDSQLPKDRFSAERLKGVDSTLKIQPAKLEDSAVYLCASSLEPGGYGYTFGSGTRLTVV.

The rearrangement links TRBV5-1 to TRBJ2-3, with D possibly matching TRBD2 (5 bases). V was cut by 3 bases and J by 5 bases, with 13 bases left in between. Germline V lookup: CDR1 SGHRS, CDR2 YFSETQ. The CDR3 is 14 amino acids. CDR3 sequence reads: CASSSGDDGDTQYF. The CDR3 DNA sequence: TGCGCCAGCAGCTCCGGGGATGATGGAGATACGCAGTATTTT.

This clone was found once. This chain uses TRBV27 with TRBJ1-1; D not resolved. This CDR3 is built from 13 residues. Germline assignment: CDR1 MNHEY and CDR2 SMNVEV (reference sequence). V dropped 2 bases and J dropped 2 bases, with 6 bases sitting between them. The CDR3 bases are TGTGCCAGCAGTTTACTGACAAACACTGAAGCTTTCTTT. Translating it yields CASSLLTNTEAFF.

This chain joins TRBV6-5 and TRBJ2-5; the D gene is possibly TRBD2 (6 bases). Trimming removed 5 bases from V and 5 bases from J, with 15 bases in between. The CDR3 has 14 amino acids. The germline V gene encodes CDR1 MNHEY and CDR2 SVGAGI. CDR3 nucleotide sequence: TGTGCCAGCAGTGGCCCAGTGGGGGGTGAGACCCAGTACTTC. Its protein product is CASSGPVGGETQYF.

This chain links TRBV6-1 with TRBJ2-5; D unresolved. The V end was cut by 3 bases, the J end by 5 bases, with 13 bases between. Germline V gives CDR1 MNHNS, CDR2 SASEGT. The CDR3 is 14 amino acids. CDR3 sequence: CASSDAGGWETQYF. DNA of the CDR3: TGTGCCAGCAGTGACGCCGGTGGCTGGGAGACCCAGTACTTC.

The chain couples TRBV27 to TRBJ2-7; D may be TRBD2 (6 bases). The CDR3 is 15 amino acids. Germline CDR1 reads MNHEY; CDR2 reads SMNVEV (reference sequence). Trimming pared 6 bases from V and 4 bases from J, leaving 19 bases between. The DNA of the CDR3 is TGTGCCAGCAGGGAGGGAGAGGGGCGCCTATACGAGCAGTACTTC. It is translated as CASREGEGRLYEQYF.

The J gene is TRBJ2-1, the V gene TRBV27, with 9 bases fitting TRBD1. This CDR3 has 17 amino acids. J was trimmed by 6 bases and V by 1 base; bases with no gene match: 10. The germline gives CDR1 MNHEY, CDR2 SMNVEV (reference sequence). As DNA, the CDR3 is TGTGCCAGCAGTTTATTAGTTGGGACAGGGTTGGGCAATGAGCAGTTCTTC. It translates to CASSLLVGTGLGNEQFF.

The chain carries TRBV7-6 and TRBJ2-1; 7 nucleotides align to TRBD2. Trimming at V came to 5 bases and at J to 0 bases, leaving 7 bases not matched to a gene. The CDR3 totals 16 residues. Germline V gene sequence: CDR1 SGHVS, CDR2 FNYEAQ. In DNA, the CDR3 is TGTGCCAGCAGCACGGGACTACTAAGCTCCTACAATGAGCAGTTCTTC. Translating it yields CASSTGLLSSYNEQFF.

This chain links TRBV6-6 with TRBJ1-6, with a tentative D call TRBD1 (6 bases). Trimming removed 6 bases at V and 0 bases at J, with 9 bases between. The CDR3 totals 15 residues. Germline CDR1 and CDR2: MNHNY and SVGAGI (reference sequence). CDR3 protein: CASSPDSSYNSPLHF. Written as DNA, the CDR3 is TGTGCCAGCAGCCCGGACAGCTCCTATAATTCACCCCTCCACTTT.

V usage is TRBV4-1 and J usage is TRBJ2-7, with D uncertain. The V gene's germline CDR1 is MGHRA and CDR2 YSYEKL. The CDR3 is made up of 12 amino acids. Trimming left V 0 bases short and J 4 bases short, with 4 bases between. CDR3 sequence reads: CASSQDGYEQYF. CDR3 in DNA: TGCGCCAGCAGCCAAGACGGGTACGAGCAGTACTTC.

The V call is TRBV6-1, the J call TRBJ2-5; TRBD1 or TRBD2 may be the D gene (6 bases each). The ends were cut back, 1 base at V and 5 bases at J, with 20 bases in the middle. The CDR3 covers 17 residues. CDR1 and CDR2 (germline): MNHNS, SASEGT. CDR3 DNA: TGTGCCAGCAGTGAAGTGGGAGTTGGGGGGCTGAGGGAGACCCAGTACTTC. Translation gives CASSEVGVGGLRETQYF.